The subject of this entry is one TCR beta chain. Its antigen is currently unknown. Germline CDR1 DFQATT, CDR2 SNEGSKA (reference sequence). V dropped 5 bases and J dropped 5 bases, with 15 bases sitting between them. The CDR3 loop spans 13 amino acids. This specimen belongs to a study of CD8 T cells in ankylosing spondylitis. Quantitative 5'-RACE with molecular barcodes generated TCR beta libraries. TCRdb fed the 5' RACE reads into MiXCR, producing one record per CDR3 protein. The table lists 750,000 to 850,000 distinct CDR3 sequences, about 11% of them singletons. Notes on the study in general: Characteristic, it appeared, of ankylosing spondylitis blood was a TCR beta motif of roughly 8 highly homologous variants.

What was sequenced was blood, either unsorted or a sorted T cell fraction (not recorded which). This chain links TRBV20-1 with TRBJ1-1; D possibly corresponds to TRBD1 (6 bases). The receptor was isolated from a male donor with ankylosing spondylitis. Here the CDR3 reads CSAPNRALTEAFF. The CDR3 DNA sequence: TGCAGTGCTCCGAACAGGGCGTTAACTGAAGCTTTCTTT.